This entry features one T cell receptor beta chain sequence. TCRdb reprocessed the 5' RACE reads via MiXCR and lists one record per CDR3 protein. In the table there are 60,000 to 80,000 distinct CDR3 sequences, 16% of which are singletons. The data are from a study of T cells of healthy individuals. This TCR derives from a human donor in good health.

The CDR3 spells CASSLTGTGVTEKLFF. The CDR3 DNA is TGCGCCAGCAGCTTGACCGGGACAGGGGTTACGGAAAAACTGTTTTTT. This chain joins TRBV5-1 and TRBJ1-4, with 10 positions matching TRBD1. The germline gives CDR1 SGHRS, CDR2 YFSETQ. V trimming: 1 base; J trimming: 8 bases; junction bases outside the gene matches: 8. This CDR3 has 16 amino acids.